These 14 T cell receptor beta chains were all obtained from the same sample, sequenced in a study of CD8 T cells in Susac syndrome. An input of roughly 0.45 to 1 ug of RNA was subjected to reverse transcription using random hexamers. MiXCR, applied by TCRdb to the immunoSEQ multiplex PCR reads, yields one record per CDR3 protein. Found here are 50,000 to 55,000 distinct CDR3 sequences, approximately 95% of them singletons; the top ten hold around 0.75%. Sequenced input: CD8+ T cells from PBMCs. Receptors were obtained from a human donor with Susac syndrome.

The chain combines TRBV2 with TRBJ2-1, with a tentative D call TRBD2 (5 bases). This CDR3 spans 16 amino acids. Trimming took 6 bases from V and 2 from J, leaving 17 bases between them. Germline V gene lookup returns CDR1 SNHLY and CDR2 FYNNEI. CDR3 loop: CASRGGDSATYNEQFF. The CDR3 DNA follows: TGTGCCAGCAGGGGCGGAGATAGCGCGACCTACAATGAGCAGTTCTTC.

The chain combines TRBV6-5 with TRBJ1-5, with D possibly being TRBD1 (6 bases). This CDR3 is 14 amino acids long. The V end was cut by 4 bases, the J end by 7 bases, with 14 bases between. CDR1 is MNHEY, CDR2 SVGAGI, per germline. CDR3 amino acids: CASSSTGLRQPQHF. CDR3 in DNA: TGTGCCAGCAGTTCCACAGGGCTAAGACAGCCCCAGCATTTT.

The CDR3 nucleotides read TGTGCCACCAGTGATCGGACTGACGGCACAGATACGCAGTATTTT. Its translation: CATSDRTDGTDTQYF. J is TRBJ2-3 and V is TRBV24-1; D may be TRBD2 (5 bases). Trimming left V 3 bases short and J 1 base short, with 10 bases between. Looked up from germline, CDR1 is KGHDR and CDR2 is SFDVKD. The CDR3 extends over 15 amino acids.

This sequence joins TRBV20-1 and TRBJ2-7, with D perhaps matching TRBD2 (6 bases). Germline loops: CDR1 DFQATT, CDR2 SNEGSKA (reference sequence). CDR3 length equals 14 residues. V was cut by 3 bases and J by 0 bases, with 12 bases left in between. The CDR3 nucleotides read TGCAGTGCTAGTGGAGGGGTTCACTCCTACGAGCAGTACTTC. Translation gives CSASGGVHSYEQYF.

This clonotype has a single count. The chain is built from TRBV29-1 and TRBJ2-7; D not certain. Germline V gene lookup returns CDR1 SQVTM and CDR2 ANQGSEA. CDR3 size: 13 residues. V was pared by 1 base and J by 2 bases, with 9 bases between. The CDR3 region is CSVEVGRAYEQYF. The DNA for the CDR3 is TGCAGCGTTGAAGTGGGCAGAGCCTACGAGCAGTACTTC.

The rearrangement links TRBV20-1 to TRBJ2-1; 8 nucleotides line up with TRBD1. CDR3 length: 14 amino acids. Germline CDR1 DFQATT, CDR2 SNEGSKA (reference sequence). V lost 6 bases to trimming and J lost 0 bases; unmatched junction nucleotides: 4. CDR3: CSARTGNSYNEQFF. As DNA, the CDR3 is TGCAGTGCGAGGACAGGGAACTCCTACAATGAGCAGTTCTTC.

V is TRBV25-1 and J is TRBJ2-4; D perhaps matches TRBD2 (5 bases). CDR1 is MGHDK, CDR2 SYGVNS, per germline. Trimming took off 2 bases at V and 10 bases at J, with 6 bases between the two ends. The CDR3 has 11 amino acids. The CDR3 sequence: CASSEGSIQYF. CDR3 DNA: TGTGCCAGCAGTGAAGGGAGTATTCAGTACTTC.

This chain links TRBV6-5 with TRBJ2-7; TRBD1 aligns across 7 bases. This CDR3 region has 15 residues. Germline V lookup: CDR1 MNHEY, CDR2 SVGAGI. Unmatched junction bases numbered 6, after V lost 4 bases and J lost 0 bases. DNA of the CDR3: TGTGCCAGCAGTTTATCCGGGACAGCCTCCTACGAGCAGTACTTC. Protein sequence: CASSLSGTASYEQYF.

The chain employs TRBV12-5 and TRBJ1-2, with D unclear. The germline V gene encodes CDR1 LGHNT and CDR2 FRNRAP. V lost 1 base to trimming and J lost 5 bases, with 20 bases between them. This CDR3 has 17 residues. The CDR3 spells CASGLDNTRTVLYGYTF. CDR3 nucleotides: TGTGCTAGTGGTTTGGACAATACCCGGACGGTACTGTATGGCTACACCTTC.

The chain uses TRBV3-1 and TRBJ2-1; 12 bases map to TRBD1. The germline CDR1 and CDR2 sequences are LGHDT and YNNKEL (reference sequence). This CDR3 has 15 amino acids. V lost 4 bases and J lost 8; bases outside the gene matches: 6. The CDR3 region has the DNA TGTGCCAGCAGCCCGTGGGGGACAGGGGGCGATGAGCAGTTCTTC. Protein product: CASSPWGTGGDEQFF.

This rearrangement joins TRBV7-9 to TRBJ1-1; D remains unclear. The CDR3 spans 11 residues. Germline values: CDR1 SEHNR, CDR2 FQNEAQ (reference sequence). Deletions cut 9 bases from V and 8 bases from J, with 13 bases between. The CDR3, as DNA: TGTGCCAGTCATAGCGGGATGGAAGCTTTCTTT. Residues: CASHSGMEAFF.

The rearrangement links TRBV9 to TRBJ1-2; possible D gene TRBD1, 6 bases. The CDR3 length is 15 residues. Between the trimmed V and J ends, which lost 0 bases and 4 bases, there was a span of 13 bases. CDR1 is SGDLS and CDR2 is YYNGEE in the germline V gene. The CDR3 nucleotides read TGTGCCAGCAGCGTAGGGGCAGGGGAAAGCTATGGCTACACCTTC. As protein: CASSVGAGESYGYTF.

V usage is TRBV18 and J usage is TRBJ1-2; the D gene is possibly TRBD1 (5 bases). The V end was cut by 0 bases, the J end by 2 bases, with 7 bases between. Germline loops: CDR1 KGHSH, CDR2 LQKENI. The CDR3 runs to 14 residues. The CDR3 region is CASSPPDTNYGYTF. The CDR3 bases are TGTGCCAGCTCACCACCGGACACGAACTATGGCTACACCTTC.

The chain uses TRBV9 and TRBJ1-2; D may be TRBD1 (6 bases). The V gene's germline CDR1 is SGDLS and CDR2 YYNGEE. The V end lost 5 bases, the J end lost 4 bases, and 12 bases lay between the germline ends. The CDR3 extends over 13 amino acids. The CDR3 here is CASRDDRSYGYTF. The CDR3 DNA reads as TGTGCCAGCAGAGACGACAGGTCCTATGGCTACACCTTC.